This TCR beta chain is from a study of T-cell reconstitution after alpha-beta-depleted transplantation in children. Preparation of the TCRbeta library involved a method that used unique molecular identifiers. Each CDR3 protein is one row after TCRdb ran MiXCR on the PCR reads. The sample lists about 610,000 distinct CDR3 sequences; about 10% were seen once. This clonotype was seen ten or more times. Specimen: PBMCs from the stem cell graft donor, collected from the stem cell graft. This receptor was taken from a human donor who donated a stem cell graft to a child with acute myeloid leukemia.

The CDR3 region has the DNA TGCGCCAGCAGCAGGGAAGGGGCTCCGAACACTGAAGCTTTCTTT. Translating it yields CASSREGAPNTEAFF. This rearrangement joins TRBV5-1 to TRBJ1-1; possible D gene TRBD1, 5 bases. The CDR3 contains 15 residues. From germline, CDR1 is SGHRS and CDR2 YFSETQ. V lost 4 bases, J lost 1 base, and 14 bases lay in between.